These T cell receptor beta chains were read from a single sample in a study of PD-1 blockade in classical Hodgkin lymphoma. The assay was immunoSEQ multiplex PCR, and TCRdb's table has in-frame clones only and misses some. The sample holds nearly 100,000 clones, over 80% seen once. Sequenced material: peripheral blood mononuclear cells (PBMCs), taken at baseline. These receptors were taken from a human donor with classical Hodgkin lymphoma. Both conserved end residues are part of each CDR3. Each record gives: J gene, clone size, V gene, CDR3 length, D gene, CDR3 DNA, CDR3 protein. D genes are given only for firm matches. Only part of the rows carry a size: once, few, many, or a class if the clone is expanded.

>TRBJ1-5|.|TRBV19|16|.
TGTGCCAGTAGTTCCCTCCGACAGGTCCTCAATCAGCCCCAGCATTTT
CASSSLRQVLNQPQHF
>TRBJ1-3|.|TRBV6-5|16|.
TGTGCCAGCAGTTTAACACGGCTGAGCTCTGGAAACACCATATATTTT
CASSLTRLSSGNTIYF
>TRBJ2-3|.|TRBV18|15|TRBD2
TGTGCCAGCTCCGACCCTAGCGGGAGTGAGGATACGCAGTATTTT
CASSDPSGSEDTQYF
>TRBJ2-5|.|TRBV28|13|.
TGTGCCAGCAGTTTATTCCAGGGTGAGACCCAGTACTTC
CASSLFQGETQYF
>TRBJ2-5|many|TRBV7-6|17|.
TGTGCCAGCAGTCACCCGAAAGAGGGGGGCCTGGTAGAGACCCAGTACTTC
CASSHPKEGGLVETQYF
>TRBJ1-1|.|TRBV27|13|.
TGTGCCAGCAGTTATAAACGGGACACTGAAGCTTTCTTT
CASSYKRDTEAFF
>TRBJ1-2|few|TRBV4-1|13|.
TGCGCCAGCAGCCAAGTAGGGTTGGGGGGCTACACCTTC
CASSQVGLGGYTF